This is a list of T cell receptor beta chains from one sample in a study of CD8+ T cells in alopecia areata. Sequencing was performed with immunoSEQ multiplex PCR; in TCRdb, only in-frame clones are kept and a portion is missing. Among about 120,000 clones, about 50% were seen once, and the ten largest hold 0.46%. Source: CD4+ T cells sorted from blood, taken at week 4, from a patient treated with tofacitinib. The receptors here all came from a human donor with alopecia areata. CDR3s include the opening cysteine and the closing phenylalanine or tryptophan. Fields, in order: D gene, V gene, clone size, J gene, CDR3 protein, CDR3 DNA. A D gene is named only where the DNA matches it firmly. Size values are once, few and many counts, or a class for expanded clones, and some rows have none.

D: NA; V: TRBV7-3; size: many; J: TRBJ1-3; CDR3: CASSSGPGNTIYF; DNA: TGTGCCAGCAGCTCAGGACCTGGAAACACCATATATTTT
D: TRBD2; V: TRBV29-1; size: NA; J: TRBJ2-7; CDR3: CSAKLRAGGPYEQYF; DNA: TGCAGCGCCAAATTGAGGGCGGGGGGACCCTACGAGCAGTACTTC
D: NA; V: TRBV5-1; size: once; J: TRBJ2-2; CDR3: CASIGGGPNTGERFF; DNA: TGCGCCAGCATAGGAGGGGGCCCGAACACCGGGGAGCGGTTTTTT
D: TRBD1; V: TRBV30; size: NA; J: TRBJ1-5; CDR3: CAWSVGQRKNQPQHF; DNA: TGTGCCTGGAGTGTGGGACAGCGCAAGAATCAGCCCCAGCATTTT
D: NA; V: TRBV29-1; size: NA; J: TRBJ2-1; CDR3: CSVGKDYNEQFF; DNA: TGCAGCGTTGGTAAGGATTACAATGAGCAGTTCTTC
D: NA; V: TRBV30; size: few; J: TRBJ1-2; CDR3: CAWSRSGLDYTF; DNA: TGTGCCTGGAGTCGGTCGGGGCTCGACTACACCTTC
D: TRBD1; V: TRBV29-1; size: NA; J: TRBJ1-1; CDR3: CSVEGTGEEGWAEAFF; DNA: TGCAGCGTTGAGGGGACAGGGGAGGAGGGATGGGCTGAAGCTTTCTTT
D: NA; V: TRBV29-1; size: NA; J: TRBJ2-7; CDR3: CSVEQGNYEQYF; DNA: TGCAGCGTTGAACAGGGCAACTACGAGCAGTACTTC
D: TRBD1; V: TRBV14; size: few; J: TRBJ1-2; CDR3: CASSSGQGYYGYTF; DNA: TGTGCCAGCAGCTCGGGACAGGGATACTATGGCTACACCTTC
D: NA; V: TRBV18; size: NA; J: TRBJ1-1; CDR3: CASSSGRLEAFF; DNA: TGTGCCAGCTCATCGGGACGACTCGAAGCTTTCTTT
D: TRBD1; V: TRBV6-1; size: NA; J: TRBJ2-3; CDR3: CASSDGQGILRGTQYF; DNA: TGTGCCAGCAGTGATGGACAGGGCATCCTACGTGGTACGCAGTATTTT
D: TRBD2; V: TRBV5-1; size: NA; J: TRBJ2-3; CDR3: CASSPSSSGAQYF; DNA: TGCGCCAGCAGCCCTTCTTCTAGCGGCGCGCAGTATTTT